This T cell receptor (beta chain) was observed in a study of cytomegalovirus exposure and HLA in healthy donors. In the study overall: As an earlier analysis found, around 200 million T cells yielded about 120 million unique TCR beta sequences. The Caucasian-associated ancestry cluster held around 81% of more than 350 genotyped donors. Study-wide findings and caveats: CMV antigen specificity was confirmed in vitro for a few CMV-associated chains.

Notes on this clone: The antigen is not known.

PCR involved 60 Vbeta and 13 Jbeta primers. TCRdb's copy holds only in-frame clones and misses some; the assay was immunoSEQ multiplex PCR. The table shows 150,000 to 180,000 clones, with approximately 72% occurring only once. Sample: PBMCs. The sequence derives from a man between 18 and 35 years old in good health and CMV-seronegative.

Written as DNA, the CDR3 is TGTGCCAGCAGCTTCACCGAGTCTCGACAGGGTCGTTCCTATGGCTACACCTTC. Protein sequence: CASSFTESRQGRSYGYTF. The genes are TRBV7-2 and TRBJ1-2; 7 positions agree with TRBD1. Per the germline V gene, CDR1 is SGHTA and CDR2 is FQGNSA. The CDR3 contains 18 residues. Trimming removed 3 bases from V and 4 bases from J; junction bases left unmatched: 17. Filled out from reference TRBV7-2 and TRBJ1-2, the complete variable domain reads GAGVSQSPSNKVTEKGKDVELRCDPISGHTALYWYRQSLGQGLEFLIYFQGNSAPDKSGLPSDRFSAERTGGSVSTLTIQRTQQEDSAVYLCASSFTESRQGRSYGYTFGSGTRLTVV.